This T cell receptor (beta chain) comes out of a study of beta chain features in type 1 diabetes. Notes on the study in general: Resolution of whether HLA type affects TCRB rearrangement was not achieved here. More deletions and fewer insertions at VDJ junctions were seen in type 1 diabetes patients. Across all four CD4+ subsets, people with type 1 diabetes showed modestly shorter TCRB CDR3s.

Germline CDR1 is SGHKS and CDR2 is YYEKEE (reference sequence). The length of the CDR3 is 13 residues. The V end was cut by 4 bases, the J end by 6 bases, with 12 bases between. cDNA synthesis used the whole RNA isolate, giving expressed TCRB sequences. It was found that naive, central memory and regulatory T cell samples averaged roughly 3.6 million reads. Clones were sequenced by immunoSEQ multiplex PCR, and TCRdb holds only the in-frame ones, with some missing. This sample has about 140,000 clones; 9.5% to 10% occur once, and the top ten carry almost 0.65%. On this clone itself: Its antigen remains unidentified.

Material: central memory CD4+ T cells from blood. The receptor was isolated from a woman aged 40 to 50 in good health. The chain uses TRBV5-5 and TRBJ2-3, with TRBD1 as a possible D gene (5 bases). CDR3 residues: CASSIDRRDTQYF. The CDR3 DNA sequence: TGTGCCAGCAGCATAGACAGACGCGATACGCAGTATTTT.